Sequencing of this T cell receptor (beta chain) was carried out in a study of blood T cell repertoires in COVID-19. About the study: The United States, Italy and Spain supplied acute and convalescent COVID-19 samples. Nucleic acid was either cDNA or gDNA, and it came from T cells, B-cell-depleted T cells, or PBMCs.

In the authors' methods: How many nucleated cells were present was estimated from reference gene primer amplification. Repertoires were generated with immunoSEQ multiplex PCR, while TCRdb's copy carries only in-frame clones and drops some. The V and J calls and clone size were taken over from that table, and D and trimming were inferred from the DNA. The data contain some 700,000 clones, more than 80% of them singletons. Per the germline V gene, CDR1 is SGHVS and CDR2 is FQNEAQ. The CDR3 runs to 18 residues. Trimming took 5 bases from V and 8 from J; bases not matched to a gene: 21. This TCR derives from a woman between 18 and 30 years old with acute or convalescent COVID-19. V is TRBV7-8 and J is TRBJ1-2; 9 nucleotides match TRBD1. The specimen was peripheral blood. CDR3: CASSLPYRDREFYFGYTF. The CDR3 bases are TGTGCCAGCAGCCTACCGTACCGGGACAGGGAATTCTACTTCGGCTACACCTTC.